The entry below describes one T cell receptor beta chain. Its antigen is as yet unknown. The CDR3 is 13 amino acids. V shed 4 bases and J shed 0 bases, with 7 bases lying between them. Germline loops: CDR1 SGDLS, CDR2 YYNGEE. The data stem from a study of tumour-infiltrating T cells in Burkitt lymphoma. The wider study: Patients covered every epidemiological subtype of Burkitt lymphoma. Survival, overall and progression-free, tracked with productive clonality.

Study findings and constraints: Several public clonotypes recurred in numerous Burkitt lymphoma patients.

The data were produced by immunoSEQ multiplex PCR, yet TCRdb's version contains in-frame clones alone and is incomplete. The sample lists 2,600 or so clones, around 24% occurring once. This chain uses TRBV9 with TRBJ2-5; D is unresolved. This clonotype was obtained from a human donor with relapsed Burkitt lymphoma. Some clones in this sample may be carry-over from other donors' samples. What was sequenced was tumor tissue from a relapse. CDR3 region: CASSPTHQETQYF. CDR3 bases: TGTGCCAGCAGCCCGACCCACCAAGAGACCCAGTACTTC.